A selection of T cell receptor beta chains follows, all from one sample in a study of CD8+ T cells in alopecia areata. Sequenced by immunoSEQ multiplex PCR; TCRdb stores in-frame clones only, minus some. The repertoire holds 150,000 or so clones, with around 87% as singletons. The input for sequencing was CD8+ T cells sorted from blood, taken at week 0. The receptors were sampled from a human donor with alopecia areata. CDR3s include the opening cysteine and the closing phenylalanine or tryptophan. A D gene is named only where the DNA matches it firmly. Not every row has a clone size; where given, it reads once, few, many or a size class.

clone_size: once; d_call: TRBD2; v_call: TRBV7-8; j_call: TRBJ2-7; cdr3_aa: CASSLSGGAAEQYF; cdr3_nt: TGTGCCAGCAGCTTGAGCGGGGGGGCCGCCGAGCAGTACTTC
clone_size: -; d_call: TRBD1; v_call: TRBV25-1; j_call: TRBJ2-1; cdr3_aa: CASGNTGGRMNEQFF; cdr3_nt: TGTGCCAGCGGGAACACAGGGGGGCGGATGAATGAGCAGTTCTTC
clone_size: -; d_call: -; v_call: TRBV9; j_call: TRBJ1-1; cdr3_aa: CASSPTDTEAFF; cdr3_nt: TGTGCCAGCAGCCCCACGGACACTGAAGCTTTCTTT
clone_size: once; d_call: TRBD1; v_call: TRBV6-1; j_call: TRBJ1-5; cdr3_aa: CASSESGGNQPQHF; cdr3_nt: TGTGCCAGCAGTGAATCAGGGGGGAATCAGCCCCAGCATTTT
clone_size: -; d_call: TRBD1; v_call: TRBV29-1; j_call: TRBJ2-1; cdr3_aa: CSVPTGYNEQFF; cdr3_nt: TGCAGCGTCCCGACAGGGTACAATGAGCAGTTCTTC
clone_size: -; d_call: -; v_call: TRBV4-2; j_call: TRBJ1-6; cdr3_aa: CASSQGVSRIPLHF; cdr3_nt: TGTGCCAGCAGCCAAGGCGTTTCCAGGATCCCCCTCCACTTT
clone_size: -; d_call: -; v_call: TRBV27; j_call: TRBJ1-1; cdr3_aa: CATLGENTEAFF; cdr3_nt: TGTGCCACCCTGGGGGAGAACACTGAAGCTTTCTTT
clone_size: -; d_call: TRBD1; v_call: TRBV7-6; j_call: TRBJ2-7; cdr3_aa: CASSLGSGQGTYEQYF; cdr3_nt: TGTGCCAGCAGCTTAGGGTCGGGACAGGGAACCTACGAGCAGTACTTC
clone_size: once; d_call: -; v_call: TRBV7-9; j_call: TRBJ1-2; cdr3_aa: CASSHLLIFTYGYTF; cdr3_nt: TGTGCCAGCAGCCACCTTTTAATATTCACCTATGGCTACACCTTC
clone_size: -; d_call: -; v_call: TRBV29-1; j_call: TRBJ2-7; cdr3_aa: CSGGRAYEQYF; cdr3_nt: TGCAGCGGGGGGCGAGCCTACGAGCAGTACTTC
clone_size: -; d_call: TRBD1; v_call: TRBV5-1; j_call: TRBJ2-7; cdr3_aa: CASSWSPGQGSYEQYF; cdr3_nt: TGCGCCAGCAGCTGGAGCCCGGGACAGGGTTCCTACGAGCAGTACTTC
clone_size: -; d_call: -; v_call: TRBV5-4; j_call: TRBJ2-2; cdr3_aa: CASSLGSLSGGELFF; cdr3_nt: TGTGCCAGCAGCTTGGGGAGCCTATCGGGCGGGGAGCTGTTTTTT
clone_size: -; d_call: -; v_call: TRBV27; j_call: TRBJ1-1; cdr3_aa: CASSLLQRSTEAFF; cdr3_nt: TGTGCCAGCAGTTTATTACAGAGATCCACTGAAGCTTTCTTT
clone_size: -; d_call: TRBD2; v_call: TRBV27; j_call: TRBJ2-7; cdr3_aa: CASSSAGGGLYEQYF; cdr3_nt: TGTGCCAGCAGTTCCGCCGGGGGGGGTCTCTACGAGCAGTACTTC
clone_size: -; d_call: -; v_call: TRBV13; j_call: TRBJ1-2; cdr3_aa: CASSLYPGQNYGYTF; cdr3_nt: TGTGCCAGCAGCTTATATCCGGGGCAGAACTATGGCTACACCTTC
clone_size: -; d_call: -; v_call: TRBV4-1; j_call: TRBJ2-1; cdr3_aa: CASSQDDLPWGNEQFF; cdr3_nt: TGCGCCAGCAGCCAAGACGACTTACCCTGGGGGAATGAGCAGTTCTTC
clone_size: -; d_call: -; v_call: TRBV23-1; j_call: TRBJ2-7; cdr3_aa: CASSPPGEFHYEQYF; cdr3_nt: TGCGCCAGCAGTCCTCCGGGGGAGTTCCACTACGAGCAGTACTTC
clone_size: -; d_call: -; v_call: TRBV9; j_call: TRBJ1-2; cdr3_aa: CASSARIDYGYTF; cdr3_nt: TGTGCCAGCAGCGCTAGGATCGACTATGGCTACACCTTC
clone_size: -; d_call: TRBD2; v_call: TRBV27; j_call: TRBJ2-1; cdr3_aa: CASSQRSGRVDEQFF; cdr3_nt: TGTGCCAGCAGCCAGCGAAGCGGGAGAGTCGATGAGCAGTTCTTC
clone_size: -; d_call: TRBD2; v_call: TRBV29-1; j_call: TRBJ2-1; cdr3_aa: CSVEAWTSGETLGKNEQFF; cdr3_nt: TGCAGCGTTGAAGCCTGGACTAGCGGGGAGACCTTAGGGAAGAATGAGCAGTTCTTC
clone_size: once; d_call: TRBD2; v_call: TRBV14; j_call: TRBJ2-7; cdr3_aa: CASSQDRGGRFPYEQYF; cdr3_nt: TGTGCCAGCAGCCAAGATCGGGGCGGGAGATTTCCCTACGAGCAGTACTTC
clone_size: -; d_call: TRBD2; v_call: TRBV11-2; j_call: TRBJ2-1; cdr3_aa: CASSSGAGGHYEQFF; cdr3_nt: TGTGCCAGCAGCTCTGGAGCGGGGGGGCATTATGAGCAGTTCTTC
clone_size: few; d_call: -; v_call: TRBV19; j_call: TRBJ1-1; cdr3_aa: CASSIRTAAIEAFF; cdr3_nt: TGTGCCAGTAGTATCAGGACGGCCGCTATTGAAGCTTTCTTT
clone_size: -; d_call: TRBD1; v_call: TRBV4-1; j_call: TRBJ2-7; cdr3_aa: CASSQEDRGTYEQYF; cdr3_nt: TGCGCCAGCAGCCAAGAGGACAGGGGAACCTACGAGCAGTACTTC
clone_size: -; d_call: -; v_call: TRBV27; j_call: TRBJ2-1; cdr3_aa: CASTLMSSSYNEQFF; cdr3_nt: TGTGCCAGCACCCTAATGTCAAGCTCCTACAATGAGCAGTTCTTC
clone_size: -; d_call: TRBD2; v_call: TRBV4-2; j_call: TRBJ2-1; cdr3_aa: CASSQDPGGEQFF; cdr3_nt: TGTGCCAGCAGCCAAGATCCGGGGGGTGAGCAGTTCTTC
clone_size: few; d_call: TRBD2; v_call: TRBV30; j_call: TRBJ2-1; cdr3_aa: CAWSDLGLVSEQFF; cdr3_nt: TGTGCCTGGAGTGATCTCGGACTAGTCAGTGAGCAGTTCTTC